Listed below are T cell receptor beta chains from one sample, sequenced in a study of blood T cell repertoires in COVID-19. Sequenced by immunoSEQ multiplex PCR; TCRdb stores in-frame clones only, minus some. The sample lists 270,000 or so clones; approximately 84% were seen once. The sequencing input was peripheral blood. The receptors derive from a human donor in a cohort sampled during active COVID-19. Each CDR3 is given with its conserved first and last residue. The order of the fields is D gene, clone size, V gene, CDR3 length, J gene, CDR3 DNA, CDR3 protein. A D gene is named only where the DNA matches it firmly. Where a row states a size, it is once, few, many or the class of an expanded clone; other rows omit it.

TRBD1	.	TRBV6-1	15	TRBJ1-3	TGTGCCAGCAGTGAAGCCCCAGGGGGACGAAACACCATATATTTT	CASSEAPGGRNTIYF
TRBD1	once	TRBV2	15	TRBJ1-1	TGTGCCACCAGATTGCAGGGGGCAGTTAACACTGAAGCTTTCTTT	CATRLQGAVNTEAFF
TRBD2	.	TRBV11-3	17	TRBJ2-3	TGTGCCAGCAGCTTGGGACTAGCGGGAGGGTTCACAGATACGCAGTATTTT	CASSLGLAGGFTDTQYF
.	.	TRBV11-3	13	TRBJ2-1	TGTGCCAGCAGCTATTCCGGGAGCAATGAGCAGTTCTTC	CASSYSGSNEQFF
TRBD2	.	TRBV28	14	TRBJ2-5	TGTGCCAGCAGCCCCGGGACTAGTGGGGGCGCCCAGTACTTC	CASSPGTSGGAQYF
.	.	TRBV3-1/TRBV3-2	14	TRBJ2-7	TGTGCCAGCAGCCACCGGGACACCCGGGGAGAGCAGTACTTC	CASSHRDTRGEQYF
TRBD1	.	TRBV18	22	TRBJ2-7	TGTGCCAGCGCACTCACCCCGGGTGTGTTGAGACAGGGGGCATTAGGGAGTAACGAGCAGTACTTC	CASALTPGVLRQGALGSNEQYF
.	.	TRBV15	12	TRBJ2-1	TGTGCCACCAGCAGACCGTACAATGAGCAGTTCTTC	CATSRPYNEQFF
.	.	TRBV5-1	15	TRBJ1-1	TGCGCCAGCAGCTTGCAGGTGCAGGGGCGGACTGAAGCTTTCTTT	CASSLQVQGRTEAFF
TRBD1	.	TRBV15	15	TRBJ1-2	TGTGCCACCAGCGACCCAGACAGGGTTGCCTATGGCTACACCTTC	CATSDPDRVAYGYTF
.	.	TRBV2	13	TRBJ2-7	TGTGCCAGCAGTACTCAATTCTTTTACGAGCAGTACTTC	CASSTQFFYEQYF
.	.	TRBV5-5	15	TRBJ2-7	TGTGCCAGCAGCTCCCCTGATAGGGGCCCCTACGAGCAGTACTTC	CASSSPDRGPYEQYF
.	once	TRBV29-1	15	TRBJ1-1	TGCAGCGTGTTTTTCGCAGGGGACCCGAAAACTGAAGCTTTCTTT	CSVFFAGDPKTEAFF
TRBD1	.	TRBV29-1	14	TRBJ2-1	TGCAGCGTTGGAACGGGACAGGGAACCAATGAGCAGTTCTTC	CSVGTGQGTNEQFF
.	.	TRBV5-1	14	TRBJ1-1	TGCGCCAGCAGCATCAGGGGTGAAGGCACTGAAGCTTTCTTT	CASSIRGEGTEAFF
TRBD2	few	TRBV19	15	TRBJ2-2	TGTGCCAGTAGTAAGGCTAGCGGGACCACCGGGGAGCTGTTTTTT	CASSKASGTTGELFF